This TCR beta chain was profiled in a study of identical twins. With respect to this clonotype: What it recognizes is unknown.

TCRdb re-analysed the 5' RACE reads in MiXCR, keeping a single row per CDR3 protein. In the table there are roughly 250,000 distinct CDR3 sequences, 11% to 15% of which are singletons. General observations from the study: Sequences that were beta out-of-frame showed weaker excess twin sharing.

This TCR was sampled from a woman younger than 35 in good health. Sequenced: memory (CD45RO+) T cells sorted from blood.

The CDR3 DNA follows: TGTGCCAGCAGTTTAAGGGACGGCTCGACCCAGTACTTC. It encodes CASSLRDGSTQYF. The chain links TRBV12-3 or TRBV12-4 to TRBJ2-5; perhaps D is TRBD1 or TRBD2 (5 bases each). This CDR3 spans 13 amino acids. Between the trimmed V and J ends, which lost 2 bases and 7 bases, there was a span of 11 bases.